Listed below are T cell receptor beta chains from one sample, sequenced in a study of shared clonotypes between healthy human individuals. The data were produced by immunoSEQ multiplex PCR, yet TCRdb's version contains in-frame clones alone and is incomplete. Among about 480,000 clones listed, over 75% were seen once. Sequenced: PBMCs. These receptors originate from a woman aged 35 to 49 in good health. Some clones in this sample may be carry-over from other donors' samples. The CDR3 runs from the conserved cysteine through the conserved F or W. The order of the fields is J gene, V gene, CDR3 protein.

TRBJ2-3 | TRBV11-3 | CASSIGLAGASDTQYF
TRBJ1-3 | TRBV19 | CATRDRLSGNTIYF
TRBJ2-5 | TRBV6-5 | CASSYFGLAGAETQYF
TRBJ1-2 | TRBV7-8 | CASSPGGATYSGYTF
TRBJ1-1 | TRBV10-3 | CASRDRASMNTEAFF
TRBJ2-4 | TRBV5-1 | CASSLGGADNIQYF
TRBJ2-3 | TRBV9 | CASTVAANTDTQYF
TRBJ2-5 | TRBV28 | CASSTLLGIETQYF
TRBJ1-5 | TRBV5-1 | CASSAAGGSNQPQHF
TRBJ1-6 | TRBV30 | CAATGTGLNSPLHF
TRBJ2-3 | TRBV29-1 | CSVEEGTTTQYF
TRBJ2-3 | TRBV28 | CASSSLGERGHDTQYF
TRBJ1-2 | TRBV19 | CASSMLLNYGYTF
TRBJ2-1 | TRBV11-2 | CASSLRGSGRHNEQFF
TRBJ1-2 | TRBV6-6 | CASSYHSSPEVYGYTF
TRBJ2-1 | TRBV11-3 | CASSGLAGQQFF
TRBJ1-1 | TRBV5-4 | CASSNTGLYTEAFF
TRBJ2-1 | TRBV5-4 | CASSSSVLPYNEQFF
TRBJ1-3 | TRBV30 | CAWTLDNVSGNTIYF
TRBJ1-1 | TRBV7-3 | CASSLGRGSPEAFF
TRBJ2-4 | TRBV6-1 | CASSLDGMSIQYF
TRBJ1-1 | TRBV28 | CASSLLSGGTEAFF
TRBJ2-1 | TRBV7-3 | CASSLSSRDEQFF
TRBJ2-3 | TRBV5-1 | CASSLALAGITDTQYF
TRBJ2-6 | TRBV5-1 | CASSLEWGANVLTF
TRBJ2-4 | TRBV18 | CASSPQGIAKNIQYF
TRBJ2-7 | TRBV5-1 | CASSFRDTAYEQYF
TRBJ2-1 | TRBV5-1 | CASSLDLPQQVPNEQFF
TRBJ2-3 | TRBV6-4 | CASSPSAGGTDTQYF
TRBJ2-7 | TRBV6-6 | CASRGVSGRSAYEQYF
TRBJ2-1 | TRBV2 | CASSDLTASSYNEQFF
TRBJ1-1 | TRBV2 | CASSRSPYSEAFF
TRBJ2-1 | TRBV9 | CASSEVGGTRKNEQFF
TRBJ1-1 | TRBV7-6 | CASSYSENTEAFF
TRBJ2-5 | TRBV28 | CASSFRGAGQETQYF